A single sample is the source of the 5 T cell receptor beta chains below, sequenced in a study of T cell clones after liver transplantation. TCRdb keeps only in-frame clones here, not all; method: immunoSEQ multiplex PCR. The sample has tens of thousands of clones; 70% to 90% are singletons. The sequenced sample was CD4+ T cells from blood, obtained at the 22-month timepoint. The receptor set was obtained from a human patient who received a liver transplant. The graft donor may have contributed some T cells.

The chain carries TRBV5-1 and TRBJ1-4, with TRBD1 matching over 9 bases. After removal of 4 bases from V and 2 bases from J, the junction contained 3 bases not matched to a gene. The CDR3 sequence is 15 residues long. CDR1 SGHRS and CDR2 YFSETQ come from the germline V gene. In nucleotides, the CDR3 is TGCGCCAGCAGCGTGGGGACAGGGACTAATGAAAAACTGTTTTTT. Translation: CASSVGTGTNEKLFF.

This clone came up many times. V usage is TRBV6-1 and J usage is TRBJ1-2; D gene ambiguous. This CDR3 is built from 14 residues. V gave up 0 bases and J gave up 4 bases, with 9 bases separating them. Germline lookup yields CDR1 MNHNS and CDR2 SASEGT. Here the CDR3 reads CASSEALAVYGYTF. CDR3 nucleotide sequence: TGTGCCAGCAGTGAAGCCTTGGCAGTCTATGGCTACACCTTC.

This chain connects TRBV7-9 to TRBJ2-7; D is uncertain. Germline CDR1 SEHNR, CDR2 FQNEAQ (reference sequence). The CDR3 has 13 amino acids. Trimming stripped 1 base from V and 5 bases from J, with 9 bases between. This CDR3 reads CASSLVVFHEQYF. CDR3 coding DNA: TGTGCCAGCAGCTTAGTTGTCTTCCACGAGCAGTACTTC.

This clone was recorded a few times. The J gene is TRBJ2-7, the V gene TRBV7-2; TRBD1 matches 9 bases. This CDR3 spans 14 amino acids. The junction had 4 bases not matched to a gene; V was cut back by 7 bases and J by 0 bases. The V gene's germline CDR1 is SGHTA and CDR2 FQGNSA. The CDR3 DNA follows: TGTGCCAGCACCGCGGACAGGGGCTCCTACGAGCAGTACTTC. The encoded protein is CASTADRGSYEQYF. The full variable domain, with the rest looked up from reference TRBV7-2 and TRBJ2-7, is GAGVSQSPSNKVTEKGKDVELRCDPISGHTALYWYRQSLGQGLEFLIYFQGNSAPDKSGLPSDRFSAERTGGSVSTLTIQRTQQEDSAVYLCASTADRGSYEQYFGPGTRLTVT.

The CDR3 bases are TGTGCCAGTAGTATGCAGCGGGAGTCCGACAATGAGCAGTTCTTC. This codes for CASSMQRESDNEQFF. V is TRBV19 and J is TRBJ2-1; the match to TRBD2 covers 8 bases. Germline assignment: CDR1 LNHDA and CDR2 SQIVND (reference sequence). The CDR3 has 15 residues. V was pared by 3 bases and J by 5 bases, with 6 bases of the junction left unmatched. Full variable domain (missing parts from reference TRBV19 and TRBJ2-1): DGGITQSPKYLFRKEGQNVTLSCEQNLNHDAMYWYRQDPGQGLRLIYYSQIVNDFQKGDIAEGYSVSREKKESFPLTVTSAQKNPTAFYLCASSMQRESDNEQFFGPGTRLTVL.